This entry describes one T cell receptor (beta chain). Its antigen is undetermined. V gave up 3 bases and J gave up 4 bases, with 12 bases separating them. This CDR3 region has 14 residues. Clones were read by immunoSEQ multiplex PCR, and TCRdb kept only the in-frame ones, dropping some. The sample has about 6,000 clones, 75% to 90% seen once; the top ten hold roughly 12%. This record belongs to a study of hypomethylating agent response in myelodysplastic syndrome. Study-level findings and limits: Only 10 or so patients were analyzed in this small cohort.

The sample here was bone marrow, taken before or after starting hypomethylating agent treatment for myelodysplastic syndrome (not recorded which). The sequence was collected from a human donor with myelodysplastic syndrome. J is TRBJ1-1 and V is TRBV23-1; weak D call: TRBD1 (6 bases). TRBV23-1 is noted as an ORF with a role that remains uncertain. The CDR3 DNA sequence: TGCGCCAGCAGTCACTCGCAGGGGACCACTGAAGCTTTCTTT. Translation: CASSHSQGTTEAFF.